A single sample is the source of the 13 T cell receptor beta chains below, sequenced in a study of OX40 agonist ivuxolimab in advanced cancers. Sequencing used immunoSEQ multiplex PCR; TCRdb keeps in-frame clones, though not all of them. Of tens of thousands of clones in the sample, roughly 85% are singletons; the top ten hold more than 0.5%. Here the sequenced sample was CD4+ or CD8+ T cells sorted from blood, taken in a trial of the OX40 agonist ivuxolimab. The receptors shown here come from an adult with an advanced solid tumor such as melanoma, head and neck, liver or kidney cancer.

This chain links TRBV5-1 with TRBJ1-6, with unresolved D. V lost 0 bases and J 4 bases, leaving 14 bases between the germline ends. Germline V gene lookup returns CDR1 SGHRS and CDR2 YFSETQ. The CDR3 covers 17 residues. Here the CDR3 reads CASSLETATPYNSPLHF. Written as DNA, the CDR3 is TGCGCCAGCAGCTTGGAAACCGCCACCCCGTATAATTCACCCCTCCACTTT.

The CDR3 DNA reads TGTGCCAGCAGTTACACAGGGGTCGAGGACACTGAAGCTTTCTTT. Translation: CASSYTGVEDTEAFF. This sequence joins TRBV6-5 and TRBJ1-1; 7 nucleotides line up with TRBD1. Germline V gene data show CDR1 as MNHEY and CDR2 as SVGAGI. The CDR3 loop spans 15 amino acids. V dropped 2 bases and J dropped 3; count of bases not matched to a gene: 6.

Concerning this clone itself: The sample carries other DNA sequences with the same CDR3. This chain links TRBV19 with TRBJ1-3, with no clear D. In germline, CDR1 is LNHDA, CDR2 SQIVND (reference sequence). V was trimmed by 5 bases and J by 7 bases, leaving 9 bases between them. The CDR3 covers 12 residues. The CDR3 DNA reads TGTGCCAGTAGTTCCCTTGGGAACACCATATATTTT. It yields the protein CASSSLGNTIYF.

The J gene is TRBJ2-3, the V gene TRBV27, with 8 bases matching TRBD2. Germline values: CDR1 MNHEY, CDR2 SMNVEV (reference sequence). The CDR3 sequence is 15 residues long. V lost 1 base, J lost 7 bases, and 7 bases stayed unmatched. The DNA of the CDR3 is TGTGCCAGCAGTTTATTACTAGCGGAGCCGTATACGCAGTATTTT. Protein sequence: CASSLLLAEPYTQYF.

The J gene is TRBJ1-6, the V gene TRBV2, with 7 bases aligning to TRBD1. Germline V gives CDR1 SNHLY, CDR2 FYNNEI. The CDR3 extends over 14 amino acids. J gave up 4 bases and V 6 bases, and 3 bases lay outside the gene matches. Here the CDR3 DNA reads TGTGCCAGCAGGCCGGGACAGTATAATTCACCCCTCCACTTT. Translation: CASRPGQYNSPLHF.

In DNA form, the CDR3 reads TGTGCCAGCAGTCCGCCCCTCGGGGGGGCAGGACTAGCGGGGGGGCCGTTCAATGAGCAGTTCTTC. Its protein product is CASSPPLGGAGLAGGPFNEQFF. V usage is TRBV28 and J usage is TRBJ2-1; 15 bases align to TRBD2. V trimming: 5 bases; J trimming: 6 bases; junction bases outside the gene matches: 23. Germline CDR1 and CDR2: MDHEN and SYDVKM. CDR3 size: 22 residues.

The chain employs TRBV28 and TRBJ2-1, with 10 positions matching TRBD2. This CDR3 is built from 15 residues. J lost 2 bases, V lost 8 bases, and 6 bases had no gene match. Per the germline V gene, CDR1 is MDHEN and CDR2 is SYDVKM. CDR3 DNA sequence: TGTGCCAGCGTAACCGGGACTAGCGCCTACAATGAGCAGTTCTTC. Protein sequence: CASVTGTSAYNEQFF.

The chain couples TRBV11-3 to TRBJ1-2, with TRBD1 matching over 7 bases. Trimming removed 0 bases from V and 2 bases from J; junction bases left unmatched: 6. Per germline, CDR1 SGHNT and CDR2 YENEEA. The CDR3 is 16 amino acids. Here the CDR3 DNA reads TGTGCCAGCAGCTTAGATCGGAGGGGGCTGAACTATGGCTACACCTTC. Translation: CASSLDRRGLNYGYTF.

CDR3 region: CASSVAFVSRAFF. The CDR3 DNA sequence: TGTGCCAGCAGTGTTGCCTTCGTTTCGCGGGCTTTCTTT. The chain recombines TRBV6-1 with TRBJ1-1; no firm D call. V lost 4 bases and J 11 bases, leaving 17 bases between the germline ends. Germline V gives CDR1 MNHNS, CDR2 SASEGT. The CDR3 has 13 residues.

The gene calls are TRBV7-8 and TRBJ2-1; 15 bases map to TRBD2. Per germline, CDR1 SGHVS and CDR2 FQNEAQ. The J segment lost 5 bases and the V segment lost 5 bases, leaving 7 bases of the junction unmatched. The CDR3 contains 17 residues. This chain's CDR3 is CASSPLGTSGRNNEQFF. For the CDR3, the DNA is TGTGCCAGCAGCCCTCTAGGGACTAGCGGGAGGAACAATGAGCAGTTCTTC.

This rearrangement joins TRBV19 to TRBJ2-3, with D perhaps matching TRBD1 or TRBD2 (5 bases each). V was shortened by 2 bases and J by 4 bases, with 13 bases between the two germline ends. CDR1 and CDR2 (germline): LNHDA, SQIVND (reference sequence). This CDR3 has 15 amino acids. The CDR3 region is CASSIRDRDADTQYF. In nucleotides, the CDR3 is TGTGCCAGTAGTATAAGAGATCGGGACGCAGATACGCAGTATTTT.

The chain recombines TRBV19 with TRBJ1-4; D possibly corresponds to TRBD1 (6 bases). CDR1 is LNHDA, CDR2 SQIVND, per germline (reference sequence). The CDR3 has 15 residues. Trimming shortened V by 4 bases and J by 0 bases, and 9 bases separated the two germline ends. The CDR3 sequence: CASSRQGTTNEKLFF. CDR3 DNA sequence: TGTGCCAGTAGTAGGCAGGGGACAACTAATGAAAAACTGTTTTTT.

The V and J genes are TRBV19 and TRBJ2-5; a weak D match, TRBD2 (8 bases). Germline V CDR1 and CDR2: LNHDA, SQIVND (reference sequence). With 4 bases removed from V and 5 bases from J, the gap between germline ends came to 14 bases. The length of the CDR3 is 14 residues. CDR3 DNA: TGTGCCAGTAGTACGGGAGGGGGCGCGGAGACCCAGTACTTC. Translating gives CASSTGGGAETQYF.